This entry describes one T cell receptor beta chain. The data were produced by immunoSEQ multiplex PCR, yet TCRdb's version contains in-frame clones alone and is incomplete. The table shows about 300,000 clones, with around 90% occurring only once. This sample is part of a study of blood T cell repertoires in COVID-19. Background on the study: COVID-19 samples from acute and convalescent phases originated in the United States, Italy and Spain.

The V and J ends lost 6 bases and 4 bases respectively, with 17 bases between them. The CDR3 totals 15 residues. Germline V gene data show CDR1 as SNHLY and CDR2 as FYNNEI. The cohort comprised adults aged 18 to 89 years residing in around 25 US areas. The chain uses TRBV2 and TRBJ2-3, with a weak D call TRBD1 (6 bases). Sample: PBMCs or T cells enriched from blood (not recorded which). The clonotype was recovered from a woman aged 40 to 50 who had recovered from COVID-19. The CDR3 spells CASRRDIMFSDTQYF. The CDR3 nucleotides are TGTGCCAGCAGAAGGGACATAATGTTCTCAGATACGCAGTATTTT.